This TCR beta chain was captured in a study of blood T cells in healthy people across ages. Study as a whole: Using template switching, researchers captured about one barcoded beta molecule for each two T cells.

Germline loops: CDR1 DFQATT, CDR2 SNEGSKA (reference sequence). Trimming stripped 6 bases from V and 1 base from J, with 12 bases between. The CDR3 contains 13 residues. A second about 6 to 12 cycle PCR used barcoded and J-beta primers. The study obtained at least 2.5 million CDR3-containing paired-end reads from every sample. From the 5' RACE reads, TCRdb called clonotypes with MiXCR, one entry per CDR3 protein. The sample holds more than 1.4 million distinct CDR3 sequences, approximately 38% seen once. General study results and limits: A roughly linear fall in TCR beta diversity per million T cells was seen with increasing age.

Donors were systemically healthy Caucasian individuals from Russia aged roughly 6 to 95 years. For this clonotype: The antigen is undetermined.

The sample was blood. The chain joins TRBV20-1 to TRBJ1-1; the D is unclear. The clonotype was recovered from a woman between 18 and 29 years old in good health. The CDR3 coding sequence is TGCAGTGCCCGAGGGCAGCGGAACACTGAAGCTTTCTTT. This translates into CSARGQRNTEAFF.